The 3 T cell receptor beta chains below all came from one sample that was sequenced in a study of tumor and adjacent non-tumor tissue in lung cancer. No cell sorting was done before RNA was extracted from the tissue. Distant lung tissue was collected more than 3 cm away from the tumor edge. The library came from three nested PCR rounds adapted from ARM-PCR protocols. TCRdb re-analysed the multiplex PCR reads in MiXCR, keeping a single row per CDR3 protein. The profile shows approximately 80,000 distinct CDR3 sequences, roughly 80% of them singletons. Sequencing used distant non-tumor lung tissue. The receptors stem from a man aged 60-69 years with non-small cell lung cancer.

V is TRBV29-1 and J is TRBJ2-2; the match to TRBD2 covers 11 bases. J was trimmed by 1 base and V by 7 bases; bases with no gene match: 11. In germline, CDR1 is SQVTM, CDR2 ANQGSEA. The CDR3 is 17 amino acids. The CDR3 spells CSARVLAGAGNTGELFF. The CDR3 nucleotides are TGCAGCGCTAGAGTACTAGCGGGAGCCGGGAACACCGGGGAGCTGTTTTTT.

Points on this clonotype: A much larger clonotype is one base distant, so this may be a read error. This sequence joins TRBV4-2 and TRBJ2-1; TRBD2 is a possible D gene (7 bases). V shed 2 bases and J shed 7 bases, with 21 bases lying between them. The CDR3 totals 17 residues. From germline, CDR1 is LGHNA and CDR2 YNFKEQ. The CDR3 region has the DNA TGTGCCAGCAGCCAAAAGAACCAGCGGGAAGGGACAAATGAGCAGTTCTTC. Translated, it gives CASSQKNQREGTNEQFF.

This clonotype was observed once. The junction shows a germline mismatch at one end, possibly a read error. This sequence joins TRBV4-3 and TRBJ1-1; D not certain. The CDR3 extends over 14 amino acids. Germline V CDR1 and CDR2: LGHNA, YSLEER. This chain's CDR3 is CASNQEYKASEAFF. CDR3 sequence (DNA): TGCGCCAGCAACCAAGAATACAAGGCCTCTGAAGCTTTCTTT.